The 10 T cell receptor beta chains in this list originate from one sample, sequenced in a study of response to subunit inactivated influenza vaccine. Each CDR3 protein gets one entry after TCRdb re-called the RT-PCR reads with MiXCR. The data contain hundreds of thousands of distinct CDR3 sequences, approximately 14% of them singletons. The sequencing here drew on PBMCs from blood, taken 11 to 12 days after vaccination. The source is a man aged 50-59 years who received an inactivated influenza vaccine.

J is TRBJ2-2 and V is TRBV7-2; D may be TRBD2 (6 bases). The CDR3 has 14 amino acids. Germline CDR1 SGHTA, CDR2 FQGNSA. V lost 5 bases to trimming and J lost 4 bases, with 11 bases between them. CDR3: CASSPRGFTGELFF. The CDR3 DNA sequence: TGTGCCAGCAGCCCACGGGGGTTCACCGGGGAGCTGTTTTTT.

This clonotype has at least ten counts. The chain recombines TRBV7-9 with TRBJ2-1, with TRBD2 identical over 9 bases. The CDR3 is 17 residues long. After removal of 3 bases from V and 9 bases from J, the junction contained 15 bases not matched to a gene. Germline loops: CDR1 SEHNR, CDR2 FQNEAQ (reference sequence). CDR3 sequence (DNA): TGTGCCAGCAGCTTCCTCAGTGGGCCAGCGGGAGGTTTTGAGCAGTTCTTC. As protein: CASSFLSGPAGGFEQFF.

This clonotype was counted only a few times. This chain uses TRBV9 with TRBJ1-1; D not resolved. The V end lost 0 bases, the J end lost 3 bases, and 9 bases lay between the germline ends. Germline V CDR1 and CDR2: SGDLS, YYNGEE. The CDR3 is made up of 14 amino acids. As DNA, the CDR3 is TGTGCCAGCAGCGTAGGTCACAGAGACACTGAAGCTTTCTTT. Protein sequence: CASSVGHRDTEAFF.

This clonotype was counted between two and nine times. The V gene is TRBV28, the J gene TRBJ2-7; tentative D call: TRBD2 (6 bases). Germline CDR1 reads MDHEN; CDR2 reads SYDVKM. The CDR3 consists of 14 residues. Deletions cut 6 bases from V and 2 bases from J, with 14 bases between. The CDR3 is CASRTGTFAYEQYF. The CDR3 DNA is TGTGCCAGCAGAACCGGGACTTTCGCCTACGAGCAGTACTTC.

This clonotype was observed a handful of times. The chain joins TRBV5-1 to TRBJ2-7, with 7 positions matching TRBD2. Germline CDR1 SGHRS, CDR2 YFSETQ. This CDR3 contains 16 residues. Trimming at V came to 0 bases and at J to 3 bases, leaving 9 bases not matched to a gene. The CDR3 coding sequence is TGCGCCAGCAGCTTGGACCCCGGTACTAGCGTCTACGAGCAGTACTTC. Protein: CASSLDPGTSVYEQYF.

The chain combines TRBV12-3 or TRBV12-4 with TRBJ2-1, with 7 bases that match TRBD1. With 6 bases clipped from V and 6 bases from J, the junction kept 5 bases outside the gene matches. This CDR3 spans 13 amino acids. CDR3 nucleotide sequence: TGTGCCAGCAGCCCGGGACAGCGCAATGAGCAGTTCTTC. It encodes CASSPGQRNEQFF.

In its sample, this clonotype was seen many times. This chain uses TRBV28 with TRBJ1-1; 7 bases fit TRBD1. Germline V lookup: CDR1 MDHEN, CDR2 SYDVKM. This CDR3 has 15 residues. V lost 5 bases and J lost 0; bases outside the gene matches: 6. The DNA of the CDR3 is TGTGCCAGCAGTCCCCCGGACAGGTTGAACACTGAAGCTTTCTTT. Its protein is CASSPPDRLNTEAFF.

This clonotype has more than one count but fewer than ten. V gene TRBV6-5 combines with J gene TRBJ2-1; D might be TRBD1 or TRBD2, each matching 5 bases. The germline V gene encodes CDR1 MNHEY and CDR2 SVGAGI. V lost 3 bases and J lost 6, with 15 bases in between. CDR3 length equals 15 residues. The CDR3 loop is CASSYPGRTSNEQFF. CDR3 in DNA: TGTGCCAGCAGTTATCCGGGACGGACGAGCAATGAGCAGTTCTTC.

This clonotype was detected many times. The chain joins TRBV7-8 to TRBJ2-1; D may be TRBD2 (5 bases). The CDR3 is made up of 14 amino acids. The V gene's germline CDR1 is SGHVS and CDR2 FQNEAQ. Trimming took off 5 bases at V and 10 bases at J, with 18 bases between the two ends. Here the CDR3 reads CASSPHRESVEQFF. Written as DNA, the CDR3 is TGTGCCAGCAGCCCGCATAGGGAGTCGGTAGAGCAGTTCTTC.

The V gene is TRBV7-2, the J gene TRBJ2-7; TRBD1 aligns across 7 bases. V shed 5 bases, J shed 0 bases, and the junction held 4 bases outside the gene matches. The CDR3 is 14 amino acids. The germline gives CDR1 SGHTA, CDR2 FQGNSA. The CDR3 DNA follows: TGTGCCAGCAGCACCAGGACAGGCTCCTACGAGCAGTACTTC. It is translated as CASSTRTGSYEQYF.